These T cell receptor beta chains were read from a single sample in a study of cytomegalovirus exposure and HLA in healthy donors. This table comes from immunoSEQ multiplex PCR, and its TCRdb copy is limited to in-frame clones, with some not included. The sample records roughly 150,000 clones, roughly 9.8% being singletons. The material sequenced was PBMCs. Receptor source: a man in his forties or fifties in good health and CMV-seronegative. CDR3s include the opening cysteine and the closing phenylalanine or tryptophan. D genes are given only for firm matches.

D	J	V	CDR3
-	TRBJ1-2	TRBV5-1	CASSMPGENYGYTF
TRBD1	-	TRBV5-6	CASSFLGQSSYEQYF
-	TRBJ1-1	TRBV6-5	CASSRAGDTEAFF
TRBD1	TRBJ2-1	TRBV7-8	CASGDRVSYNEQFF
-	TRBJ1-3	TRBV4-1	CASSKGRDSGNTIYF
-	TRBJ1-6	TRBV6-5	CASSYSSRASSPLHF
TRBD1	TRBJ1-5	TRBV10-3	CAIRPGQGNDGNQPQHF
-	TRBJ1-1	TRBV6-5	CASSYSNRRNTEAFF
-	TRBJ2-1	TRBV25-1	CASSEMGRETYNEQFF
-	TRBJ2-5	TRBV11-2	CASGGSGRETQYF
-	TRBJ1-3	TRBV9	CASSVETGGNTIYF
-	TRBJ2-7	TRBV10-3	CAISDGGEQYF
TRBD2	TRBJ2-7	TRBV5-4	CASSLGTSGGLIDEQYF
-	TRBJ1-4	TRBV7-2	CASSLVVEEGGKLFF
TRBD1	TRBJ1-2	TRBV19	CASSPGTGGRYGYTF
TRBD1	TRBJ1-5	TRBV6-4	CAIHRGYSNQPQHF
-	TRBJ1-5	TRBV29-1	CSVQEGGIGNQPQHF
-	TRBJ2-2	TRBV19	CASSILSGELFF
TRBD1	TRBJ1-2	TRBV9	CASSPRDRGPTSMARTF
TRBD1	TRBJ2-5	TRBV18	CASSQTAIRGRQETQYF
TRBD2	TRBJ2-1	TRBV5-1	CASSPRLTSGREGYNEQFF
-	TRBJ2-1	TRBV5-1	CASSLLPGVYNEQFF
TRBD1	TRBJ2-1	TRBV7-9	CASSLGTGDDEQFF
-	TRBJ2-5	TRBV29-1	CSVDTVRETQYF
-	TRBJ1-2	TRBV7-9	CASSLTAGSANYGYTF
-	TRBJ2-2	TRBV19	CASRRVFPGQNTGELFF
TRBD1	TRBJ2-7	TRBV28	CASSLPTGGPHEQYF
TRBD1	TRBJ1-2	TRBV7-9	CASSLDRGLYGYTF
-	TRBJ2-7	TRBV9	CASSVGGGTYEQYF
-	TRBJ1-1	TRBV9	CASSPNPRGTLNTEAFF
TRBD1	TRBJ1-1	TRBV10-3	CAISESGDRRGRNTEAFF
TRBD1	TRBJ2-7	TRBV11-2	CASSLVGGQGAYEQYF
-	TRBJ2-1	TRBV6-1	CASGQDSSYNEQFF
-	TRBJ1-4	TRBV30	CAWSVNSIKKLFF
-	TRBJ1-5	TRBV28	CASSLPQRAGYQPQHF
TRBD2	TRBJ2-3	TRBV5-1	CASSLFSSGTLRTDTQYF
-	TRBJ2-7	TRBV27	CASSYQGGLLHSYEQYF